The 18 T cell receptor beta chains given below trace back to one sample, sequenced in a study of beta chain features in type 1 diabetes. Study-wide findings and caveats: TCRB CDR3s from Type 1 diabetes patients were moderately but significantly shorter in all four CD4+ subsets.

No antigen has been assigned to these receptors. Expressed TCRB transcripts were sequenced because the isolated RNA had all been reverse transcribed beforehand. The repertoire was sequenced with immunoSEQ multiplex PCR; TCRdb's copy has only in-frame clones and lacks some. The sample has 20,000 to 25,000 clones; around 68% are singletons. Sequencing used stem cell memory CD4+ T cells from blood. The receptor source for this set is a woman in her thirties or forties with type 1 diabetes.

The sample holds one count of this clone. The V call is TRBV4-2, the J call TRBJ1-6, with a possible D match to TRBD1 (6 bases). The germline CDR1 and CDR2 sequences are LGHNA and YNFKEQ. The CDR3 is made up of 17 amino acids. V gave up 0 bases and J gave up 13 bases, with 22 bases separating them. This CDR3 reads CASSQEGFRTAGSPLHF. The CDR3 region has the DNA TGTGCCAGCAGCCAAGAAGGATTCCGGACAGCAGGGTCGCCCCTCCACTTT.

The V call is TRBV11-2, the J call TRBJ2-3; the D is unclear. Germline V gene sequence: CDR1 SGHAT, CDR2 FQNNGV. The CDR3 is 14 residues long. Deletions cut 5 bases from V and 0 bases from J, with 9 bases between. The CDR3 DNA is TGTGCCAGCAGCGGCGACTCTAGCACAGATACGCAGTATTTT. Amino acid sequence: CASSGDSSTDTQYF.

V usage is TRBV6-1 and J usage is TRBJ1-5; 7 nucleotides align to TRBD1. CDR3 size: 17 residues. Germline-derived CDR1 and CDR2 are MNHNS and SASEGT. With 1 base clipped from V and 3 bases from J, the junction kept 9 bases outside the gene matches. CDR3 in DNA: TGTGCCAGCAGTGAAGGGGCAGGGGGGCGGATCAATCAGCCCCAGCATTTT. Translation: CASSEGAGGRINQPQHF.

This clone was detected only once. V usage is TRBV5-1 and J usage is TRBJ1-1; 8 bases map to TRBD1. This CDR3 contains 15 residues. The germline V gene has CDR1 SGHRS and CDR2 YFSETQ. V shed 1 base, J shed 5 bases, and the junction held 7 bases outside the gene matches. This CDR3 reads CASSLPATGATEAFF. In DNA, the CDR3 is TGCGCCAGCAGCTTGCCAGCGACAGGGGCTACTGAAGCTTTCTTT.

V and J are TRBV19 and TRBJ1-1, with D maybe TRBD1 (6 bases). The CDR3 consists of 12 residues. Trimming left V 7 bases short and J 3 bases short, with 9 bases between. Germline values: CDR1 LNHDA, CDR2 SQIVND (reference sequence). As DNA, the CDR3 is TGTGCCAGTAACAGGGAAGACACTGAAGCTTTCTTT. It yields the protein CASNREDTEAFF.

The CDR3 loop is CAWSLYPGSATNEKLFF. CDR3 DNA: TGTGCCTGGAGCCTCTATCCGGGGTCTGCAACTAATGAAAAACTGTTTTTT. This sequence joins TRBV30 and TRBJ1-4; D remains unclear. Germline CDR1 and CDR2: GTSNPN and SVGIG (reference sequence). This CDR3 has 17 residues. V lost 3 bases to trimming and J lost 0 bases, with 17 bases between them.

The chain has TRBV5-1 and TRBJ2-1; 8 nucleotides line up with TRBD2. The CDR3 length is 16 residues. The germline CDR1 and CDR2 sequences are SGHRS and YFSETQ. The V and J ends lost 0 bases and 8 bases, in that order; junction bases with no gene match: 10. In DNA, the CDR3 is TGCGCCAGCAGCTTGGTTCTAGCGGGTGCCCGGGATGAGCAGTTCTTC. Protein sequence: CASSLVLAGARDEQFF.

The rearrangement links TRBV9 to TRBJ1-1; 8 positions agree with TRBD1. The CDR3 extends over 15 amino acids. The germline V gene has CDR1 SGDLS and CDR2 YYNGEE. Trimming at V came to 4 bases and at J to 1 base, leaving 6 bases not matched to a gene. CDR3 loop: CASSPRQGRNTEAFF. CDR3 DNA: TGTGCCAGCAGCCCCCGACAGGGGAGGAACACTGAAGCTTTCTTT.

The chain links TRBV5-4 to TRBJ2-6, with D unresolved. CDR1 and CDR2 from the germline V gene are SGHNT and YYREEE (reference sequence). Trimming left V 4 bases short and J 0 bases short, with 17 bases between. This CDR3 region has 18 residues. CDR3 sequence: CASSQERVRPSGANVLTF. CDR3 nucleotides: TGTGCCAGCAGCCAAGAGCGCGTTCGCCCCTCTGGGGCCAACGTCCTGACTTTC.

The chain has TRBV14 and TRBJ1-1; D uncertain. The CDR3 has 13 residues. Trimming removed 2 bases from V and 6 bases from J, with 10 bases in between. Germline V gene lookup returns CDR1 SGHDN and CDR2 FVKESK. CDR3 amino acids: CASSQRGGAEAFF. Written as DNA, the CDR3 is TGTGCCAGCAGCCAACGCGGTGGCGCTGAAGCTTTCTTT.

The V gene is TRBV5-4, the J gene TRBJ2-3, with D possibly matching TRBD2 (6 bases). Germline lookup yields CDR1 SGHNT and CDR2 YYREEE (reference sequence). The CDR3 is 16 amino acids. The ends were cut back, 4 bases at V and 2 bases at J, with 17 bases in the middle. CDR3 loop: CASSQTGDGLTDTQYF. For the CDR3, the DNA is TGTGCCAGCAGCCAGACGGGGGACGGACTCACAGATACGCAGTATTTT.

In this sample, this clone turned up a few times. This rearrangement joins TRBV5-5 to TRBJ1-1; D possibly corresponds to TRBD1 (5 bases). Trimming took off 1 base at V and 6 bases at J, with 22 bases between the two ends. Germline values: CDR1 SGHKS, CDR2 YYEKEE (reference sequence). The CDR3 runs to 17 residues. The CDR3 loop is CASSLSFSGGRASEAFF. CDR3 nucleotides: TGTGCCAGCAGCTTGTCCTTCTCTGGGGGGAGGGCCTCTGAAGCTTTCTTT. The full variable domain, completed using reference TRBV5-5 and TRBJ1-1, is DAGVTQSPTHLIKTRGQQVTLRCSPISGHKSVSWYQQVLGQGPQFIFQYYEKEERGRGNFPDRFSARQFPNYSSELNVNALLLGDSALYLCASSLSFSGGRASEAFFGQGTRLTVV.

This chain links TRBV6-1 with TRBJ1-5; perhaps TRBD1 as D (5 bases). CDR1 is MNHNS, CDR2 SASEGT, per germline. The CDR3 is made up of 15 amino acids. Trimming cost V 7 bases and J 5 bases, with 18 bases left between them. The DNA of the CDR3 is TGTGCCAGCATCACCTCTCAGGGTTCGTATCAGCCCCAGCATTTT. It specifies CASITSQGSYQPQHF.

The rearrangement joins TRBV16 to TRBJ1-5; tentatively, D is TRBD1 (6 bases). Germline V gene lookup returns CDR1 KGHSY and CDR2 FQNENV. Between the trimmed V and J ends, which lost 2 bases and 6 bases, there was a span of 14 bases. The CDR3 loop spans 15 amino acids. The CDR3 reads CASSQTTGSGQPQHF. The CDR3 coding sequence is TGTGCCAGCAGCCAAACAACAGGGTCGGGTCAGCCCCAGCATTTT. Using reference TRBV16 and TRBJ1-5 for the parts outside the CDR3, the full variable domain is GEEVAQTPKHLVRGEGQKAKLYCAPIKGHSYVFWYQQVLKNEFKFLISFQNENVFDETGMPKERFSAKCLPNSPCSLEIQATKLEDSAVYFCASSQTTGSGQPQHFGDGTRLSIL.

The genes are TRBV6-6 and TRBJ2-7; 8 bases line up with TRBD1. CDR1 and CDR2 from the germline V gene are MNHNY and SVGAGI (reference sequence). Trimming at V came to 2 bases and at J to 1 base, leaving 4 bases not matched to a gene. This CDR3 is built from 15 residues. CDR3 sequence reads: CASSYRDRRSYEQYF. The DNA of the CDR3 is TGTGCCAGCAGTTACCGGGACAGGAGGTCCTACGAGCAGTACTTC.

Here the CDR3 reads CASSYSTGQRNEKLFF. The CDR3 DNA sequence: TGTGCCAGCAGTTACTCGACTGGACAGCGTAATGAAAAACTGTTTTTT. V gene TRBV6-5 combines with J gene TRBJ1-4, with a possible D match to TRBD1 (6 bases). Trimming pared 0 bases from V and 4 bases from J, leaving 12 bases between. The CDR3 totals 16 residues. Germline loops: CDR1 MNHEY, CDR2 SVGAGI.

The V gene is TRBV5-1, the J gene TRBJ1-5; D is perhaps TRBD1 (6 bases). The CDR3 runs 15 residues. The V gene's germline CDR1 is SGHRS and CDR2 YFSETQ. V was shortened by 0 bases and J by 4 bases, with 11 bases between the two germline ends. CDR3 protein: CASSLGTARNQPQHF. The CDR3 DNA is TGCGCCAGCAGCTTGGGGACAGCTCGGAATCAGCCCCAGCATTTT.

The table lists this clone with a few counts. This chain joins TRBV5-4 and TRBJ1-2; 7 bases align to TRBD1. The CDR3 spans 16 residues. V dropped 3 bases and J dropped 0; count of bases not matched to a gene: 8. CDR1 and CDR2 (germline): SGHNT, YYREEE (reference sequence). The CDR3, as DNA: TGTGCCAGCAGCTCCGGGACAGCAACCTCTAACTATGGCTACACCTTC. Amino acid sequence: CASSSGTATSNYGYTF.